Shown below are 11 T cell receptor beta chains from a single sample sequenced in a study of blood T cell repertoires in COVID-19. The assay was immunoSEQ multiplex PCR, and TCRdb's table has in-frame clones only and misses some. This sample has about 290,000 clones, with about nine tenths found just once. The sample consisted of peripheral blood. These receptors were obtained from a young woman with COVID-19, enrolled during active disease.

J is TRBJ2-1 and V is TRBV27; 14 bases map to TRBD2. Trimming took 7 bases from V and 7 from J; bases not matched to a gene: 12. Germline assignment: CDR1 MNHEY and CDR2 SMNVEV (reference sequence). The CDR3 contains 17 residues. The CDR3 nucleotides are TGTGCCAGCACCATTTTGACTAGCGGGGGGGAGGGAAATGAGCAGTTCTTC. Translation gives CASTILTSGGEGNEQFF.

This CDR3 is CASIQQNTGELFF. For the CDR3, the DNA is TGTGCCAGCATCCAACAGAACACCGGGGAGCTGTTTTTT. The chain employs TRBV27 and TRBJ2-2; D is ambiguous. The CDR3 totals 13 residues. V dropped 7 bases and J dropped 1 base, with 7 bases sitting between them. Germline assignment: CDR1 MNHEY and CDR2 SMNVEV (reference sequence).

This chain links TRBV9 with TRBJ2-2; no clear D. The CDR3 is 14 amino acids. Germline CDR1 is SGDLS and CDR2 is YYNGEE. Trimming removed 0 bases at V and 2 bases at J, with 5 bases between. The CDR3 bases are TGTGCCAGCAGCGTAGGAGCCAACACCGGGGAGCTGTTTTTT. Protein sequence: CASSVGANTGELFF.

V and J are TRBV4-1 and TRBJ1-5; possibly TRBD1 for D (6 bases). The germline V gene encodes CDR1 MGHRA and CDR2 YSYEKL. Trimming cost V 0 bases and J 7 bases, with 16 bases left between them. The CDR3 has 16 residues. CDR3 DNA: TGCGCCAGCAGCCAAGAGAGGGGGAGGGACCACCAGCCCCAGCATTTT. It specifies CASSQERGRDHQPQHF.

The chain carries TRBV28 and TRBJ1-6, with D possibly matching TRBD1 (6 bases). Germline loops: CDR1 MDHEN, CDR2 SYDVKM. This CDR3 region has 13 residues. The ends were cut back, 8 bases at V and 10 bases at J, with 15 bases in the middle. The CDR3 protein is CASVPGHLSPLHF. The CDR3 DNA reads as TGTGCCAGCGTCCCGGGACATTTATCACCCCTCCACTTT.

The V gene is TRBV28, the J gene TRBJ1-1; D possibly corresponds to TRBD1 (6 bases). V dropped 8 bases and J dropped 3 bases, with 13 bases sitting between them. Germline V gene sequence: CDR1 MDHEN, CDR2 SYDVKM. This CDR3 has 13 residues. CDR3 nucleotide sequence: TGTGCCAGCGTTAACAGGGTGTACACTGAAGCTTTCTTT. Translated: CASVNRVYTEAFF.

CDR3 nucleotide sequence: TGTGCCAGCCGGCGCTTATCAGGCAGTAACTATGGCTACACCTTC. Encoded protein: CASRRLSGSNYGYTF. The genes are TRBV6-5 and TRBJ1-2, with D hard to call. V was shortened by 8 bases and J by 1 base, with 17 bases between the two germline ends. The CDR3 sequence is 15 residues long. In germline, CDR1 is MNHEY, CDR2 SVGAGI.

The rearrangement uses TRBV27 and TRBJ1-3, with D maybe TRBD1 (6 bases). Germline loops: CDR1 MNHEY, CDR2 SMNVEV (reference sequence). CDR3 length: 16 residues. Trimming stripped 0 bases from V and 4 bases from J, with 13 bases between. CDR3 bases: TGTGCCAGCAGTTTATCATCGGGGGGCATGGGAAACACCATATATTTT. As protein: CASSLSSGGMGNTIYF.

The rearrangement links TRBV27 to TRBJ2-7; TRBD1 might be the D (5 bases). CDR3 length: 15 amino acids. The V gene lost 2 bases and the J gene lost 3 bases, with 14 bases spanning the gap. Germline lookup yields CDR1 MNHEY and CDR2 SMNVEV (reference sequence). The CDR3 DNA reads TGTGCCAGCAGTTTACGGGCAGGGTCCCTCTACGAGCAGTACTTC. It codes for CASSLRAGSLYEQYF.

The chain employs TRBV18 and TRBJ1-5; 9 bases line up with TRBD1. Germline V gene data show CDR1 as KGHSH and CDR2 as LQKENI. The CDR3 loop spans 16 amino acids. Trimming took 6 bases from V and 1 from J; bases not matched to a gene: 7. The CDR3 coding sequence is TGTGCCAGCTCTCTACAGGGGGCTTCCAGCAATCAGCCCCAGCATTTT. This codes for CASSLQGASSNQPQHF.

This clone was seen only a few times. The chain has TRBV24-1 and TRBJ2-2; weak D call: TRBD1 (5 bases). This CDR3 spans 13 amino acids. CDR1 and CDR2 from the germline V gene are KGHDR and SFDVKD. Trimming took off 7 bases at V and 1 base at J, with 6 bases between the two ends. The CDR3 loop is CATSDRNTGELFF. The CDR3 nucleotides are TGTGCCACCAGCGACAGGAACACCGGGGAGCTGTTTTTT.